One and the same sample provided the 13 T cell receptor beta chains below, sequenced in a study of CD8 T cells in Susac syndrome. A quantity of roughly 0.5 to 1 ug RNA underwent reverse transcription using random hexamers. TCRdb reanalysed the immunoSEQ multiplex PCR reads using MiXCR and keeps one entry per CDR3 protein. The data hold 300,000 or so distinct CDR3 sequences, with around 92% observed a single time. What was sequenced was CD4+ T cells from PBMCs. The source of these receptors is a human donor with multiple sclerosis.

The chain links TRBV2 to TRBJ2-2, with a tentative D call TRBD2 (5 bases). The germline CDR1 and CDR2 sequences are SNHLY and FYNNEI. The CDR3 sequence is 13 residues long. The germline V and J ends were trimmed by 11 bases and 6 bases, with 16 bases remaining between them. CDR3 sequence reads: CASAPRGAGELFF. In nucleotides, the CDR3 is TGTGCCTCAGCGCCCCGGGGAGCCGGGGAGCTGTTTTTT.

The chain joins TRBV3-1 to TRBJ1-1; D is unresolved. CDR1 and CDR2 (germline): LGHDT, YNNKEL (reference sequence). This CDR3 contains 15 residues. V was pared by 4 bases and J by 0 bases, with 12 bases between. The CDR3 DNA reads TGTGCCAGCAGCCCCTGGGAGCAGATGAACACTGAAGCTTTCTTT. It yields the protein CASSPWEQMNTEAFF.

The chain couples TRBV5-1 to TRBJ2-1, with D possibly matching TRBD1 (5 bases). CDR1 is SGHRS, CDR2 YFSETQ, per germline. The CDR3 is 15 residues long. V lost 2 bases and J lost 0, with 9 bases in between. The CDR3 bases are TGCGCCAGCAGCTTAGAACAGGTCTCCTACAATGAGCAGTTCTTC. As protein: CASSLEQVSYNEQFF.

This chain links TRBV10-3 with TRBJ1-3, with D possibly being TRBD1 (6 bases). This CDR3 has 14 amino acids. Germline-derived CDR1 and CDR2 are ENHRY and SYGVKD. Between the trimmed V and J ends, which lost 3 bases and 3 bases, there was a span of 9 bases. DNA for the CDR3: TGTGCCATCAGTGAAAGGACAGTTGGAAACACCATATATTTT. Protein sequence: CAISERTVGNTIYF.

The V call is TRBV3-1, the J call TRBJ2-1, with 11 positions matching TRBD2. With V trimmed by 4 bases and J by 5 bases, 4 bases remained unmatched. Germline CDR1 LGHDT, CDR2 YNNKEL (reference sequence). This CDR3 has 15 residues. This CDR3 reads CASSPVAGGNNEQFF. The CDR3, as DNA: TGTGCCAGCAGCCCTGTAGCGGGGGGGAACAATGAGCAGTTCTTC.

The rearrangement uses TRBV30 and TRBJ2-3; weak D call: TRBD2 (5 bases). Germline CDR1 is GTSNPN and CDR2 is SVGIG (reference sequence). Trimming cost V 6 bases and J 4 bases, with 17 bases left between them. The CDR3 totals 14 residues. CDR3: CACSGGGRPDTQYF. The DNA of the CDR3 is TGTGCCTGTTCAGGAGGCGGGCGACCAGATACGCAGTATTTT.

The rearrangement links TRBV30 to TRBJ1-6; D remains unclear. V dropped 2 bases and J dropped 6 bases, with 14 bases sitting between them. The CDR3 loop spans 15 amino acids. Looked up from germline, CDR1 is GTSNPN and CDR2 is SVGIG (reference sequence). This chain's CDR3 is CAWSFPGAFNSPLHF. In DNA form, the CDR3 reads TGTGCCTGGAGTTTCCCCGGCGCTTTTAATTCACCCCTCCACTTT.

With regard to this clonotype: One end of the junction does not line up with germline, which may come from a read error. The rearrangement joins TRBV6-6 to TRBJ2-5; D is ambiguous. The CDR3 spans 11 residues. CDR1 is MNHNY, CDR2 SVGAGI, per germline (reference sequence). The CDR3 region is CAGSPQETQYF. The CDR3 DNA sequence: TGTGCCGGCAGTCCCCAAGAGACCCAGTACTTC.

The chain carries TRBV5-1 and TRBJ2-3, with 7 bases that match TRBD1. Trimming cost V 2 bases and J 6 bases; bases outside gene matches: 6. CDR1 is SGHRS and CDR2 is YFSETQ in the germline V gene. The length of the CDR3 is 14 residues. The CDR3 DNA reads TGCGCCAGCAGCTTTGGAACGACAGGGGATACGCAGTATTTT. This translates into CASSFGTTGDTQYF.

V and J are TRBV12-3 or TRBV12-4 and TRBJ1-2, with TRBD1 identical over 7 bases. Trimming took 0 bases from V and 6 from J; bases not matched to a gene: 1. This CDR3 is built from 13 residues. The CDR3 here is CASSLADRHGYTF. The CDR3 DNA reads TGTGCCAGCAGTTTAGCGGACAGGCATGGCTACACCTTC.

The rearrangement uses TRBV20-1 and TRBJ2-1, with D tentatively TRBD2 (5 bases). Germline-derived CDR1 and CDR2 are DFQATT and SNEGSKA (reference sequence). The CDR3 totals 15 residues. Trimming cost V 3 bases and J 4 bases, with 16 bases left between them. The CDR3 is CSARIPGSQYNEQFF. The CDR3 DNA reads TGCAGTGCTAGGATCCCGGGGAGCCAATACAATGAGCAGTTCTTC.

The genes are TRBV21-1 and TRBJ2-2; the table calls TRBD2, which could not be checked here. TRBV21-1 is flagged as a pseudogene. The CDR3 has 16 residues. The CDR3 coding sequence is TGTGCCAGCAGCCACAGACTAGCGGGAGGGACCGGGGAGCTGTTTTTT. Translating gives CASSHRLAGGTGELFF.

For the CDR3, the DNA is TGCAGCACGGACGAGGGAGGCGTATACAATGAGCAGTTCTTC. It translates to CSTDEGGVYNEQFF. V usage is TRBV29-1 and J usage is TRBJ2-1; D possibly corresponds to TRBD2 (6 bases). V lost 8 bases to trimming and J lost 4 bases, with 18 bases between them. The CDR3 is made up of 14 amino acids. Per germline, CDR1 SQVTM and CDR2 ANQGSEA.